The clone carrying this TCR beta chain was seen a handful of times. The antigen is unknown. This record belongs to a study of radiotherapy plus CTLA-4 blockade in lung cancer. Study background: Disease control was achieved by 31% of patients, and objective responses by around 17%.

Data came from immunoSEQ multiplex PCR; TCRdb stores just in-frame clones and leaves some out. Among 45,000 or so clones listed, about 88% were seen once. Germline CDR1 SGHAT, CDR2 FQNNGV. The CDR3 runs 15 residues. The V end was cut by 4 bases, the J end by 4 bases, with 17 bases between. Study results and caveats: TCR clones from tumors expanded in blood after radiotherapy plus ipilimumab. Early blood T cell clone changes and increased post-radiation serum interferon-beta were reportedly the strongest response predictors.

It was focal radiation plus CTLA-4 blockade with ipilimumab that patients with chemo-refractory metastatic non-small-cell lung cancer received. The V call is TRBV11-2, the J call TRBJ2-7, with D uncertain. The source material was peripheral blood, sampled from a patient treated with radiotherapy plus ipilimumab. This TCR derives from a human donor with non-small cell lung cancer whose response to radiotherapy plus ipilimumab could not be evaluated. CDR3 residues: CASSSPPNGEYEQYF. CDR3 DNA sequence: TGTGCCAGCAGCTCCCCCCCGAACGGAGAATACGAGCAGTACTTC.